Only a few counts were recorded for the clone carrying this T cell receptor beta chain. The sample comes from a study of blood T cells in healthy people across ages. With a J-beta primer mix and a sample-barcoded 5' primer, a second PCR ran roughly 7 to 11 cycles. TCRdb redid the calling of the 5' RACE reads with MiXCR, one entry per CDR3 protein. This table holds 800,000 or so distinct CDR3 sequences, around half found once. The sequenced sample consisted of blood. This TCR came from a man aged 80 or over in good health.

The CDR3, as DNA: TGCGCCAGCAGCAGGAGCGGAGGGACAGGGGGACTAGCGGGGTCAGATACGCAGTATTTT. This sequence encodes CASSRSGGTGGLAGSDTQYF. V usage is TRBV5-1 and J usage is TRBJ2-3; 13 bases are a match to TRBD2. From germline, CDR1 is SGHRS and CDR2 YFSETQ. The CDR3 has 20 residues. Losses at the gene ends were 4 bases for V and 4 bases for J; bases not matched to a gene: 18.